This T cell receptor (beta chain) comes out of a study of blood T cell repertoires in COVID-19. In the original processing: Reference gene primers were amplified, and this amplification served to estimate nucleated cell counts. Repertoires were generated with immunoSEQ multiplex PCR, while TCRdb's copy carries only in-frame clones and drops some. V, J and clone size reflect that table, while D and trimming were determined from the DNA. The data contain around 300,000 clones, around 89% of them seen just once; the ten biggest clones take up about 4.5%. Deletions cut 1 base from V and 4 bases from J, with 23 bases between. Germline assignment: CDR1 SGHVS and CDR2 FNYEAQ. The CDR3 has 19 residues. This clone was counted a single time.

Sequenced input: PBMCs or T cells enriched from blood (not recorded which). The sequence was obtained from a woman between 18 and 29 years old with acute COVID-19. The chain has TRBV7-6 and TRBJ1-3; a possible D gene is TRBD1 (5 bases). CDR3: CASSLGIRGTKGRGNTIYF. CDR3 nucleotide sequence: TGTGCCAGCAGCTTAGGGATCCGAGGGACTAAAGGGCGCGGAAACACCATATATTTT. The complete variable domain, with remaining parts taken from reference TRBV7-6 and TRBJ1-3, reads GAGVSQSPRYKVTKRGQDVALRCDPISGHVSLYWYRQALGQGPEFLTYFNYEAQQDKSGLPNDRFSAERPEGSISTLTIQRTEQRDSAMYRCASSLGIRGTKGRGNTIYFGEGSWLTVV.